The 28 T cell receptor beta chains presented below share a single source sample, sequenced in a study of T cell responses to AZD1222 COVID-19 vaccine. Sequenced by immunoSEQ multiplex PCR; TCRdb stores in-frame clones only, minus some. The sample contains roughly 170,000 clones, around 88% of which appear only once. Sequencing was performed on peripheral blood, taken on day 0 of AZD1222 vaccination. These receptors were collected from an adult in good health.

The V call is TRBV14, the J call TRBJ1-5, with TRBD1 matching 10 bases. V lost 3 bases and J lost 5; bases outside the gene matches: 10. The CDR3 has 17 amino acids. Germline values: CDR1 SGHDN, CDR2 FVKESK. This CDR3 reads CASSHLPGTGVYQPQHF. CDR3 bases: TGTGCCAGCAGCCATTTACCCGGGACAGGGGTTTATCAGCCCCAGCATTTT.

The chain has TRBV10-1 and TRBJ2-1, with 9 bases that match TRBD2. Losses at the gene ends were 4 bases for V and 7 bases for J; bases not matched to a gene: 2. The CDR3 extends over 13 amino acids. The V gene's germline CDR1 is WNHNN and CDR2 SYGVQD (reference sequence). CDR3: CASSGLAGNEQFF. Here the CDR3 DNA reads TGCGCCAGCAGTGGGCTAGCGGGGAATGAGCAGTTCTTC.

The chain carries TRBV19 and TRBJ2-2; the D gene is possibly TRBD2 (6 bases). Trimming took off 5 bases at V and 5 bases at J, with 15 bases between the two ends. The V gene's germline CDR1 is LNHDA and CDR2 SQIVND (reference sequence). The CDR3 sequence is 15 residues long. The CDR3 bases are TGTGCCAGTAGTTGGGGGGACGAGGAAACCGGGGAGCTGTTTTTT. Its translation is CASSWGDEETGELFF.

This clone came up a few times. V and J are TRBV5-1 and TRBJ2-3, with D perhaps TRBD1 or TRBD2 (5 bases each). Germline CDR1 is SGHRS and CDR2 is YFSETQ. CDR3 length: 15 residues. V was trimmed by 4 bases and J by 0 bases, leaving 12 bases between them. CDR3 in DNA: TGCGCCAGCAGCGATACCGGGGCCAGCACAGATACGCAGTATTTT. It is translated as CASSDTGASTDTQYF.

The chain is built from TRBV6-5 and TRBJ2-1; D is possibly TRBD2 (6 bases). Germline CDR1 MNHEY, CDR2 SVGAGI. With 2 bases removed from V and 9 bases from J, the gap between germline ends came to 11 bases. The CDR3 is 13 residues long. In DNA, the CDR3 is TGTGCCAGCAGTTACGGGGCCGGGGGTGAGCAGTTCTTC. The encoded protein is CASSYGAGGEQFF.

The chain uses TRBV15 and TRBJ2-5; D tentatively reads TRBD1 or TRBD2 (5 bases each). Trimming shortened V by 3 bases and J by 4 bases, and 12 bases separated the two germline ends. The V gene's germline CDR1 is LNHNV and CDR2 YYDKDF (reference sequence). This CDR3 is built from 14 residues. The CDR3 nucleotides read TGTGCCACCAGCAGCCCCCGGGACGTAGAGACCCAGTACTTC. Translation gives CATSSPRDVETQYF.

The genes are TRBV4-1 and TRBJ1-3, with D unclear. V was cut by 5 bases and J by 0 bases, with 11 bases left in between. CDR3 size: 15 residues. From germline, CDR1 is MGHRA and CDR2 YSYEKL. CDR3 sequence: CASSSKQGSGNTIYF. Here the CDR3 DNA reads TGCGCCAGCAGCTCGAAGCAAGGCTCTGGAAACACCATATATTTT.

Turning to this clone: A far larger clone differs by one base, so this is likely a read error. The rearrangement uses TRBV9 and TRBJ1-3; D is unresolved. The CDR3 is 13 amino acids. Germline lookup yields CDR1 SGDLS and CDR2 YYNGEE. V was clipped by 4 bases and J by 0 bases, with 5 bases between them. The CDR3 is CASSRFSGNTIYF. CDR3 nucleotides: TGTGCCAGCAGCCGCTTCTCTGGAAACACCATATATTTT.

The gene calls are TRBV24-1 and TRBJ2-3; 8 bases map to TRBD1. From germline, CDR1 is KGHDR and CDR2 SFDVKD. This CDR3 has 17 amino acids. Unmatched junction bases numbered 9, after V lost 3 bases and J lost 2 bases. CDR3 DNA: TGTGCCACCAGTGATACCCGGACAGGGAGAACCACAGATACGCAGTATTTT. It specifies CATSDTRTGRTTDTQYF.

This clone appeared a few times. CDR3 DNA sequence: TGTGCCAGCAGCCCAACAGGGACCTATGGCTACACCTTC. Residues: CASSPTGTYGYTF. This chain connects TRBV6-5 to TRBJ1-2; D perhaps matches TRBD1 (6 bases). The CDR3 runs 13 residues. Per germline, CDR1 MNHEY and CDR2 SVGAGI. Trimming removed 6 bases from V and 4 bases from J, with 12 bases in between.

J is TRBJ1-1 and V is TRBV10-3; no definite D call. In germline, CDR1 is ENHRY, CDR2 SYGVKD. CDR3 length: 15 amino acids. The V and J ends lost 3 bases and 0 bases respectively, with 11 bases between them. The DNA of the CDR3 is TGTGCCATCAGTGATATCGGGTTCGTGAACACTGAAGCTTTCTTT. This translates into CAISDIGFVNTEAFF.

This chain uses TRBV6-5 with TRBJ2-1; D may be TRBD2 (6 bases). The germline gives CDR1 MNHEY, CDR2 SVGAGI. The V and J ends lost 5 bases and 0 bases respectively, with 8 bases between them. The CDR3 covers 14 residues. CDR3 DNA: TGTGCCAGCAGTCCCGGGGGCTCCTACAATGAGCAGTTCTTC. It specifies CASSPGGSYNEQFF.

The V gene is TRBV9, the J gene TRBJ2-7, with D tentatively TRBD2 (5 bases). Germline V gene lookup returns CDR1 SGDLS and CDR2 YYNGEE. Trimming shortened V by 0 bases and J by 7 bases, and 14 bases separated the two germline ends. This CDR3 has 14 amino acids. In DNA form, the CDR3 reads TGTGCCAGCAGCGTAGGACTTACCGGCGGGGAGCAGTACTTC. As protein: CASSVGLTGGEQYF.

The chain carries TRBV7-3 and TRBJ1-1; D gene unclear. V shed 7 bases and J shed 0 bases, with 12 bases lying between them. The CDR3 totals 14 residues. Germline V CDR1 and CDR2: SGHTA, FQGTGA. CDR3 protein: CASKSEGMNTEAFF. For the CDR3, the DNA is TGTGCCAGCAAATCGGAGGGCATGAACACTGAAGCTTTCTTT.

The J gene is TRBJ2-3, the V gene TRBV7-2, with D unclear. Germline V lookup: CDR1 SGHTA, CDR2 FQGNSA. This CDR3 has 14 residues. With 6 bases removed from V and 0 bases from J, the gap between germline ends came to 10 bases. The CDR3 region is CASSLTSSTDTQYF. The CDR3 DNA reads TGTGCCAGCAGTTTAACCTCTAGCACAGATACGCAGTATTTT.

The chain couples TRBV6-5 to TRBJ2-5; the D call may be TRBD1 or TRBD2 (5 bases each). The CDR3 loop spans 14 amino acids. The germline V gene has CDR1 MNHEY and CDR2 SVGAGI. V lost 1 base and J 5 bases, leaving 11 bases between the germline ends. The CDR3 DNA sequence: TGTGCCAGCAGTTACTTCGGCAGGGAGGAGACCCAGTACTTC. Its translation is CASSYFGREETQYF.

This rearrangement joins TRBV5-6 to TRBJ2-3; maybe TRBD2 (5 bases). CDR3 length: 16 amino acids. Germline CDR1 and CDR2: SGHDT and YYEEEE. The V and J ends lost 0 bases and 0 bases respectively, with 11 bases between them. The CDR3 sequence: CASSLGGGPSTDTQYF. DNA of the CDR3: TGTGCCAGCAGCTTGGGTGGAGGACCTAGCACAGATACGCAGTATTTT.

The chain employs TRBV14 and TRBJ1-6, with unresolved D. CDR1 SGHDN and CDR2 FVKESK come from the germline V gene. The CDR3 consists of 16 residues. The V gene lost 0 bases and the J gene lost 14 bases, with 20 bases spanning the gap. The CDR3 bases are TGTGCCAGCAGCCAAGAGGAGGGATTGAGCAGAGTCACCCTCCACTTT. Translated: CASSQEEGLSRVTLHF.

This chain links TRBV9 with TRBJ1-4; D unresolved. V lost 4 bases and J lost 0, with 10 bases in between. The CDR3 is 15 amino acids. The germline CDR1 and CDR2 sequences are SGDLS and YYNGEE. The CDR3 bases are TGTGCCAGCAGCCCCACCGGGGCAACTAATGAAAAACTGTTTTTT. Translated: CASSPTGATNEKLFF.

The genes are TRBV15 and TRBJ2-2, with 8 bases matching TRBD2. Trimming at V came to 0 bases and at J to 3 bases, leaving 9 bases not matched to a gene. Germline CDR1 and CDR2: LNHNV and YYDKDF (reference sequence). The CDR3 sequence is 18 residues long. The CDR3 spells CATSRDGIGTRYTGELFF. The DNA for the CDR3 is TGTGCCACCAGCAGAGATGGCATAGGGACTAGATACACCGGGGAGCTGTTTTTT.

The chain couples TRBV27 to TRBJ1-3, with D unclear. Trimming took 2 bases from V and 1 from J, leaving 6 bases between them. The CDR3 runs to 14 residues. Per germline, CDR1 MNHEY and CDR2 SMNVEV (reference sequence). CDR3 loop: CASSLAGSGNTIYF. As DNA, the CDR3 is TGTGCCAGCAGTTTAGCAGGATCTGGAAACACCATATATTTT.

The rearrangement uses TRBV7-4 and TRBJ1-5, with D possibly being TRBD1 (5 bases). Trimming pared 5 bases from V and 0 bases from J, leaving 11 bases between. Germline CDR1 is SGHVT and CDR2 is SQSDAQ. The CDR3 runs to 15 residues. Here the CDR3 DNA reads TGTGCCAGCAGCCTCGACAGATATAGCAATCAGCCCCAGCATTTT. Its translation is CASSLDRYSNQPQHF.

This clone was seen a handful of times. V usage is TRBV30 and J usage is TRBJ1-1; D call uncertain. CDR1 GTSNPN and CDR2 SVGIG come from the germline V gene (reference sequence). The CDR3 is made up of 13 amino acids. Trimming cost V 4 bases and J 6 bases, with 15 bases left between them. CDR3 sequence reads: CAWTLRRVPEAFF. The CDR3 nucleotides are TGTGCCTGGACCCTGAGACGGGTCCCTGAAGCTTTCTTT.

The V call is TRBV24-1, the J call TRBJ2-5; the match to TRBD1 covers 9 bases. The CDR3 length is 16 residues. Losses at the gene ends were 5 bases for V and 4 bases for J; bases not matched to a gene: 10. Germline V gene sequence: CDR1 KGHDR, CDR2 SFDVKD. CDR3 residues: CATSGSRTGAGETQYF. The DNA for the CDR3 is TGTGCCACCAGTGGCTCTCGGACAGGGGCGGGAGAGACCCAGTACTTC.

The J gene is TRBJ2-7, the V gene TRBV2; D is undetermined. V was shortened by 4 bases and J by 6 bases, with 4 bases between the two germline ends. The CDR3 runs 10 residues. The germline V gene has CDR1 SNHLY and CDR2 FYNNEI. CDR3 sequence (DNA): TGTGCCAGCAGTGTGGCCGAGCAGTACTTC. The encoded protein is CASSVAEQYF.

The CDR3 bases are TGTGCCAGCAGTACAGGGGGTGATCGCACCGGGGAGCTGTTTTTT. As protein: CASSTGGDRTGELFF. The chain couples TRBV7-3 to TRBJ2-2, with TRBD1 matching over 8 bases. The V segment lost 6 bases and the J segment 4 bases; nucleotides outside the gene matches: 7. Germline CDR1 and CDR2: SGHTA and FQGTGA. The CDR3 runs to 15 residues.

This clone appeared a few times. The chain carries TRBV6-5 and TRBJ2-7; D is unresolved. Germline V CDR1 and CDR2: MNHEY, SVGAGI. The length of the CDR3 is 13 residues. Trimming removed 7 bases from V and 1 base from J, with 11 bases in between. In DNA form, the CDR3 reads TGTGCCAGCACCTCGACACGATCCTACGAGCAGTACTTC. Amino acid sequence: CASTSTRSYEQYF.

The chain combines TRBV7-9 with TRBJ2-7; 11 positions match TRBD2. The CDR3 runs to 15 residues. V lost 5 bases, J lost 2 bases, and 5 bases stayed unmatched. Looked up from germline, CDR1 is SEHNR and CDR2 is FQNEAQ (reference sequence). The CDR3 region has the DNA TGTGCCAGCAGCGCCCGTAGCGGGGGGGCCTACGAGCAGTACTTC. It codes for CASSARSGGAYEQYF.